This is a list of T cell receptor beta chains from one sample in a study of blood T cells in healthy people across ages. TCRdb re-derived calls from the 5' RACE reads in MiXCR, one entry per CDR3 protein. The top ten hold about 18% of the sample, which has roughly 500,000 distinct CDR3 sequences, 25% to 30% seen once. Sequencing input: blood. These receptors all stem from a woman in her seventies in good health. CDR3s include the opening cysteine and the closing phenylalanine or tryptophan. D genes are given only for firm matches. Part of the rows lack a size; the others show once, few, many or a class for expanded clones.

V,D,J,size,CDR3,DNA
TRBV20-1,.,TRBJ2-2,.,CSARDAGITNTGELFF,TGCAGTGCTAGAGATGCCGGCATAACGAACACCGGGGAGCTGTTTTTT
TRBV2,TRBD1,TRBJ2-5,.,CASRGTAQETQNF,TGTGCCAGCAGGGGGACAGCCCAAGAGACCCAGAACTTC
TRBV28,.,TRBJ1-2,.,CASSFGDRGNAYTF,TGTGCCAGCAGTTTCGGGGACCGGGGGAATGCCTACACCTTC
TRBV7-2,TRBD2,TRBJ2-5,many,CASNLMAGGQETQYF,TGTGCCAGCAACTTAATGGCGGGGGGTCAAGAGACCCAGTACTTC
TRBV29-1,TRBD1,TRBJ1-3,many,CSGTSGGFPGNTIYF,TGCAGCGGTACCTCAGGGGGCTTCCCCGGAAACACCATATATTTT
TRBV20-1,TRBD2,TRBJ2-1,few,CSARETSGGPYNEQFF,TGCAGTGCTAGAGAGACTAGCGGGGGACCCTACAATGAGCAGTTCTTC
TRBV10-3,.,TRBJ2-1,.,CAISEKGSSYNEQFF,TGTGCCATCAGTGAGAAGGGGAGCTCCTACAATGAGCAGTTCTTC
TRBV6-5,.,TRBJ1-3,few,CASINRLAGNTIYF,TGTGCCAGCATTAACAGGCTCGCTGGAAACACCATATATTTT
TRBV10-2,.,TRBJ1-5,few,CASSESRRFGNQPQHF,TGCGCCAGCAGTGAGTCACGGCGGTTTGGAAATCAGCCCCAGCATTTT
TRBV20-1,.,TRBJ2-5,few,CSASRGTETQYF,TGCAGTGCTTCCAGGGGTACAGAGACCCAGTACTTC
TRBV6-5,TRBD1,TRBJ2-7,.,CASSYSDRGPYEQYF,TGTGCCAGCAGTTACTCTGACAGGGGGCCCTACGAGCAGTACTTC
TRBV9,TRBD2,TRBJ2-7,.,CASSVSPGTIYEQYF,TGTGCCAGCAGCGTAAGCCCCGGGACTATCTACGAGCAGTACTTC
TRBV4-3,.,TRBJ1-5,few,CASSQDRRGHQPQHF,TGCGCCAGCAGCCAAGATAGGAGGGGCCATCAGCCCCAGCATTTT
TRBV3-1,.,TRBJ2-1,few,CASSQGDLNEQFF,TGTGCCAGCAGCCAGGGGGATTTGAATGAGCAGTTCTTC
TRBV20-1,TRBD2,TRBJ2-5,few,CSARLAGGPSQETQYF,TGCAGTGCTAGACTAGCGGGGGGGCCCAGTCAAGAGACCCAGTACTTC
TRBV12-3/TRBV12-4,.,TRBJ1-5,.,CASSQQGKPQHF,TGTGCCAGCAGTCAACAGGGAAAGCCCCAGCATTTT
TRBV3-1,.,TRBJ1-1,few,CASSPDVRHTKAFF,TGTGCCAGCAGCCCGGACGTTAGGCACACTAAAGCTTTCTTT
TRBV18,.,TRBJ1-5,few,CASSPPERPPQHF,TGTGCCAGCTCACCACCGGAGAGGCCTCCCCAGCATTTT
TRBV20-1,.,TRBJ2-1,.,CSASSPRGNEQFF,TGCAGTGCCAGTAGCCCCCGGGGGAATGAGCAGTTCTTC
TRBV10-3,TRBD2,TRBJ2-2,few,CAIKLAGESSNTGELFF,TGTGCCATCAAACTAGCGGGGGAGTCCTCGAACACCGGGGAGCTGTTTTTT
TRBV6-2/TRBV6-3,.,TRBJ2-4,.,CASSTVGFQYF,TGTGCCAGCAGCACCGTAGGATTTCAGTACTTC
TRBV6-2/TRBV6-3,TRBD1,TRBJ1-4,few,CASSPRDRRGSIF,TGTGCCAGCAGTCCCCGGGACAGGAGAGGCTCCATTTTT
TRBV5-1,.,TRBJ2-1,.,CASSQGLSAREQFF,TGCGCCAGCAGCCAGGGACTCAGCGCTAGGGAGCAGTTCTTC
TRBV12-5,TRBD2,TRBJ2-1,many,CASGLVALGGKVGSEQFF,TGTGCTAGTGGTTTGGTGGCGTTGGGGGGGAAAGTTGGTAGTGAGCAGTTCTTC
TRBV6-2/TRBV6-3,TRBD2,TRBJ2-7,.,CASRLAGTYDEQYF,TGTGCCAGCCGACTAGCGGGGACTTACGACGAGCAGTACTTC
TRBV24-1,TRBD2,TRBJ2-1,.,CATSDRVGLAGYNEQFF,TGTGCCACCAGTGATCGGGTAGGACTAGCGGGCTACAATGAGCAGTTCTTC
TRBV20-1,.,TRBJ1-1,many,CSARGGSQLNTEAFF,TGCAGTGCTAGAGGTGGCTCTCAGCTGAACACTGAAGCTTTCTTT
TRBV4-3,TRBD2,TRBJ2-1,.,CASSQDRSAGGPEQFF,TGCGCCAGCAGCCAAGATCGTTCAGCGGGGGGGCCGGAGCAGTTCTTC
TRBV18,.,TRBJ1-4,.,CASSPKGFGEKLFF,TGTGCCAGCTCACCAAAAGGTTTCGGGGAAAAACTGTTTTTT
TRBV6-2/TRBV6-3,TRBD2,TRBJ2-2,few,CASSQRTSGKNTGELFF,TGTGCCAGCAGTCAAAGGACTAGCGGGAAGAACACCGGGGAGCTGTTTTTT
TRBV5-1,.,TRBJ2-2,.,CASSLPLATGELFF,TGCGCCAGCAGCTTGCCGCTAGCCACCGGGGAGCTGTTTTTT
TRBV4-1,.,TRBJ1-2,.,CASSLLVQGTVTF,TGCGCCAGCAGCCTACTCGTCCAGGGGACTGTCACCTTC
TRBV9,TRBD1,TRBJ2-7,many,CASSEREDRASYEQYF,TGTGCCAGCAGCGAGAGGGAAGACAGGGCGTCCTACGAGCAGTACTTC
TRBV10-3,.,TRBJ1-2,.,CAISENGQVGYTF,TGTGCCATCAGTGAAAATGGGCAGGTTGGCTACACCTTC
TRBV12-3/TRBV12-4,.,TRBJ1-2,.,CASSFHTSPREGYTF,TGTGCCAGCAGTTTCCATACGAGCCCCAGGGAGGGCTACACCTTC
TRBV12-3/TRBV12-4,.,TRBJ2-7,.,CASTPRGAGHEQYF,TGTGCCAGCACCCCTCGGGGGGCTGGCCACGAGCAGTACTTC
TRBV12-3/TRBV12-4,.,TRBJ2-1,.,CASSSGTINEQFF,TGTGCCAGCAGTTCTGGGACAATCAATGAGCAGTTCTTC
TRBV6-6,TRBD1,TRBJ2-5,.,CASTFDRAAQETQYF,TGTGCCAGCACCTTTGACAGGGCAGCACAAGAGACCCAGTACTTC
TRBV14,TRBD1,TRBJ2-3,.,CASSQDRWGRGLRTQYF,TGTGCCAGCAGCCAAGATCGATGGGGCAGGGGGCTCAGGACGCAGTATTTT
TRBV20-1,TRBD1,TRBJ1-3,.,CSAREQGGAGNTIYF,TGCAGTGCTAGAGAACAGGGGGGAGCTGGAAACACCATATATTTT
TRBV20-1,TRBD1,TRBJ2-5,.,CSARELPTGGFGQETQYF,TGCAGTGCTAGAGAACTACCCACAGGGGGTTTTGGGCAAGAGACCCAGTACTTC
TRBV20-1,.,TRBJ2-4,.,CSAKSPGLALNIQYF,TGCAGTGCTAAATCACCGGGACTTGCCTTAAACATTCAGTACTTC
TRBV3-1,TRBD2,TRBJ2-7,.,CASSGTGTSGKGYYEQYF,TGTGCCAGCAGCGGAACCGGGACTAGCGGTAAAGGGTATTACGAGCAGTACTTC
TRBV29-1,.,TRBJ1-1,few,CSVVGGRRDLNTEAFF,TGCAGCGTTGTAGGCGGCAGGCGGGACTTGAACACTGAAGCTTTCTTT
TRBV19,.,TRBJ2-4,many,CASSALDLLAKNIQYF,TGTGCCAGTAGCGCCCTCGATTTACTAGCCAAAAACATTCAGTACTTC
TRBV29-1,TRBD1,TRBJ2-3,few,CSVLTGALDTQYF,TGCAGCGTGTTGACAGGGGCGTTAGATACGCAGTATTTT
TRBV7-2,.,TRBJ1-1,.,CASSLQQGSFMNTEAFF,TGTGCCAGCAGCTTACAGCAGGGGTCATTTATGAACACTGAAGCTTTCTTT
TRBV7-2,TRBD1,TRBJ1-2,few,CASSLGTGSPYGYTF,TGTGCCAGCAGCTTAGGGACAGGATCCCCCTATGGCTACACCTTC
TRBV12-3/TRBV12-4,TRBD2,TRBJ2-2,many,CASSPRGGNTGELFF,TGTGCCAGCAGTCCCCGGGGGGGGAACACCGGGGAGCTGTTTTTT
TRBV7-9,TRBD1,TRBJ1-2,.,CASRKGGGGYGYTF,TGTGCCAGCAGGAAAGGGGGCGGGGGCTATGGCTACACCTTC
TRBV25-1,.,TRBJ1-4,few,CASSDPGHGNEKLFF,TGTGCCAGCAGTGACCCGGGACACGGTAATGAAAAACTGTTTTTT
TRBV4-2,.,TRBJ2-5,few,CASSQEGSQETQYF,TGTGCCAGCAGCCAAGAGGGCAGCCAAGAGACCCAGTACTTC
TRBV7-2,TRBD1,TRBJ1-2,.,CASSWTGTYGYTF,TGTGCCAGCAGCTGGACAGGGACGTATGGCTACACCTTC
TRBV7-2,.,TRBJ2-1,.,CASARGVGNEQFF,TGTGCCTCCGCGAGGGGGGTAGGGAATGAGCAGTTCTTC